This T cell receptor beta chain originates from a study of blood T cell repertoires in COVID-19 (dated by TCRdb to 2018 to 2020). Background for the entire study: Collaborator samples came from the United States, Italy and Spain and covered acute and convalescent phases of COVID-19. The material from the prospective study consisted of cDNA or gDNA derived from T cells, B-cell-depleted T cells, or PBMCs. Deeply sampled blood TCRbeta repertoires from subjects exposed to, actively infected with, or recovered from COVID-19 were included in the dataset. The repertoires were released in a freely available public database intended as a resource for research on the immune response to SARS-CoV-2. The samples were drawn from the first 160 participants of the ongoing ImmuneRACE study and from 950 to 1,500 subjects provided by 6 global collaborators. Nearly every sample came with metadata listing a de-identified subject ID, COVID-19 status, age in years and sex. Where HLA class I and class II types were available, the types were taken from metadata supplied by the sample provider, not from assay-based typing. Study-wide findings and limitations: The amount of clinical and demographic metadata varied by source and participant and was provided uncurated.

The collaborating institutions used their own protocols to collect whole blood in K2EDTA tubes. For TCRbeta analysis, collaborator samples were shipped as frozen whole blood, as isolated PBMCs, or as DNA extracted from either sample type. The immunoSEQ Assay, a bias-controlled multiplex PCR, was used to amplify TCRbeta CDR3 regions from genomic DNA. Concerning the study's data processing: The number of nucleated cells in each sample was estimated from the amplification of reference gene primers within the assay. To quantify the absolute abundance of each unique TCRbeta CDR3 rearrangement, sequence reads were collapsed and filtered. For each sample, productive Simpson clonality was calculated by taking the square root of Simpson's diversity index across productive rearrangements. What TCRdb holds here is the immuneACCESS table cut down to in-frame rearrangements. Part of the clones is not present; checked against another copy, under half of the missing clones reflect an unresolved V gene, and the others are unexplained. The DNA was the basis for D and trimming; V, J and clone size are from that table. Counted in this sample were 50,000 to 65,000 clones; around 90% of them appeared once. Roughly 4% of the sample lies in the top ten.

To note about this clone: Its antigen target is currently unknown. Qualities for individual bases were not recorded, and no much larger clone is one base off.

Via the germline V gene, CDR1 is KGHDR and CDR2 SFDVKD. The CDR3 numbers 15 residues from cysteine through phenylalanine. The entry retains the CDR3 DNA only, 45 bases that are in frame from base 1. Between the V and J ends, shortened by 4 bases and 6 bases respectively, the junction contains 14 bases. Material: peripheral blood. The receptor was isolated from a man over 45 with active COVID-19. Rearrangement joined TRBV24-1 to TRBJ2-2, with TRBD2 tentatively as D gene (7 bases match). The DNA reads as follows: TGTGCCACCAGTGACTCGGGGGGCGCGTCCGGGGAGCTGTTTTTT. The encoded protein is CATSDSGGASGELFF.